This T cell receptor beta chain was captured in a study of beta chain features in type 1 diabetes. Overall study findings and caveats: Patients with type 1 diabetes showed fewer VDJ junction insertions and more deletions. Type 1 diabetes patients had TCRB CDR3s that were shorter (moderately but significantly so) in all four CD4+ subsets.

The CDR3 is 16 residues long. V gave up 6 bases and J gave up 4 bases; unmatched junction bases: 7. The germline CDR1 and CDR2 sequences are ENHRY and SYGVKD. Expressed TCRB transcripts were sequenced because the isolated RNA had all been reverse transcribed beforehand. The assay was immunoSEQ multiplex PCR, and TCRdb's table has in-frame clones only and misses some. Here the sample spans some 700,000 clones, around 15% being singletons. For this clone: Its matching antigen is unknown.

In all sorted populations, purity surpassed 95%. This clonotype originated in a man younger than 30 with type 1 diabetes. V is TRBV10-3 and J is TRBJ2-3, with TRBD2 matching over 13 bases. The sample taken for sequencing was naive CD4+ T cells from blood. CDR3 in amino acids: CAIRSLLAGGPDTQYF. The CDR3, as DNA: TGTGCCATCAGGTCCCTACTAGCGGGGGGGCCAGATACGCAGTATTTT.